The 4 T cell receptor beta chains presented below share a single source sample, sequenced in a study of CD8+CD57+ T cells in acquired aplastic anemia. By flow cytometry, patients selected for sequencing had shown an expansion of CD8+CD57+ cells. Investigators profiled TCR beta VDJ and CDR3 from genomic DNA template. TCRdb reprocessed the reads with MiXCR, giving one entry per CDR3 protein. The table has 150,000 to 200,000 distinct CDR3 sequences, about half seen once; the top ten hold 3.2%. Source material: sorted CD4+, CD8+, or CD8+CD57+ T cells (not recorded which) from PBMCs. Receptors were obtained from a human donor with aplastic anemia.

CDR3 protein: CASSHSDRARKLFF. In nucleotides, the CDR3 is TGCGCCAGCAGCCATTCGGACAGGGCCAGAAAACTGTTTTTT. The chain uses TRBV4-3 and TRBJ1-4, with 8 bases aligning to TRBD1. Per germline, CDR1 LGHNA and CDR2 YSLEER. With 3 bases clipped from V and 10 bases from J, the junction kept 7 bases outside the gene matches. The CDR3 spans 14 residues.

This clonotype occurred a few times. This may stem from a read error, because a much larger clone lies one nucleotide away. The CDR3, as DNA: TGTGCCAGCCGGTCTCTCTACGAGCAGTACGTC. This translates into CASRSLYEQYV. This rearrangement joins TRBV6-1 to TRBJ2-7, with D unclear. The CDR3 covers 11 residues. Trimming pared 8 bases from V and 3 bases from J, leaving 8 bases between. The germline V gene encodes CDR1 MNHNS and CDR2 SASEGT.

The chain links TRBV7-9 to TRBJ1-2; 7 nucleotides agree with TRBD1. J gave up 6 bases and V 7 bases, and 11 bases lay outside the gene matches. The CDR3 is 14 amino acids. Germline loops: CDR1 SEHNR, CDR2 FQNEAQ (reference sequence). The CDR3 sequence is CASTPWTGENGYTF. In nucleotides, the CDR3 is TGTGCCAGCACCCCCTGGACAGGCGAGAATGGCTACACCTTC.

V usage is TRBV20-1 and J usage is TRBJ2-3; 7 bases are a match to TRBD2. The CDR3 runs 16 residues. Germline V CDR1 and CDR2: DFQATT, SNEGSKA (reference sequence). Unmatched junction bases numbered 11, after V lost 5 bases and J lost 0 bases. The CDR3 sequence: CSAWHLGGTSTDTQYF. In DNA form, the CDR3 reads TGCAGTGCTTGGCACCTGGGGGGGACTAGCACAGATACGCAGTATTTT.